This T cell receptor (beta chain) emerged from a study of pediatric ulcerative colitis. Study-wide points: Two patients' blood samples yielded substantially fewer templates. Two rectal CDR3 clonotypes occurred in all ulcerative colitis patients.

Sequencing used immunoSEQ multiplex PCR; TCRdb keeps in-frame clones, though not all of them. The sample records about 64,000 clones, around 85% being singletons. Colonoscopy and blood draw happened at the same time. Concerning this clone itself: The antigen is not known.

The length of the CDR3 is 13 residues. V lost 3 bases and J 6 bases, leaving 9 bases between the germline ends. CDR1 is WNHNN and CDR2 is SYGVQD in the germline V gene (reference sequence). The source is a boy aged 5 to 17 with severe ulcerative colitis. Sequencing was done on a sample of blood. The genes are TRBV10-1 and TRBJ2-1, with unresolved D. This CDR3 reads CASSDFRSNEQFF. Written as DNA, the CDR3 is TGCGCCAGCAGTGACTTCAGGTCCAATGAGCAGTTCTTC.